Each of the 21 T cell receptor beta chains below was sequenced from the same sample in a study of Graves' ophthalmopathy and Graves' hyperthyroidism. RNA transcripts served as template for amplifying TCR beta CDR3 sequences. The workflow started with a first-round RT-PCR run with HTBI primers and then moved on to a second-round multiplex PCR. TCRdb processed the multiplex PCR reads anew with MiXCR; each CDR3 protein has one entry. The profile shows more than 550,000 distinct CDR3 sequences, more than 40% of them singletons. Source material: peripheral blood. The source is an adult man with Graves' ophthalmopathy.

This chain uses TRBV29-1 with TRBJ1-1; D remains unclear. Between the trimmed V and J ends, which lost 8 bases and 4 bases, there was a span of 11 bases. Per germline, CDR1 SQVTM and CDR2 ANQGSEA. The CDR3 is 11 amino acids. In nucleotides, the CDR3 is TGCAGCCTATCAGGAGGCACTGAAGCTTTCTTT. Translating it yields CSLSGGTEAFF.

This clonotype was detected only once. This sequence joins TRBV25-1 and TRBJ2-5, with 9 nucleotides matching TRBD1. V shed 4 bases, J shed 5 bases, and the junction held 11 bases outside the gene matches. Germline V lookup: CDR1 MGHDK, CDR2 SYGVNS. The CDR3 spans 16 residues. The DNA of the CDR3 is TGTGCCAGCAGTGCTAGGGGACAGGGAGGTTGGGAGACCCAGTACTTC. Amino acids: CASSARGQGGWETQYF.

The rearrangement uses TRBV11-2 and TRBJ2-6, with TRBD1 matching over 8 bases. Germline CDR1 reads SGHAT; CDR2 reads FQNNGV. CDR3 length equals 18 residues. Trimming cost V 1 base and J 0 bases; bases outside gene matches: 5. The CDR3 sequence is CASSLAYRGFSGANVLTF. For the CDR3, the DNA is TGTGCCAGCAGCTTAGCGTACAGGGGGTTCTCTGGGGCCAACGTCCTGACTTTC.

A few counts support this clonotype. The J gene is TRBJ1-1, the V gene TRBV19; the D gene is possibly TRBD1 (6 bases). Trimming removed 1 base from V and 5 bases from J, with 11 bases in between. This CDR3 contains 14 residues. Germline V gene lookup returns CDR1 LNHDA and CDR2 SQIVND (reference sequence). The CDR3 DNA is TGTGCCAGTAGTATAGGTGGAGGGGGGACTGAAGCTTTCTTT. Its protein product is CASSIGGGGTEAFF.

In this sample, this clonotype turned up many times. This CDR3 reads CASSAQGSSGGYTF. The DNA of the CDR3 is TGCGCCAGCAGCGCGCAGGGGTCGTCTGGTGGCTACACCTTC. This sequence joins TRBV5-1 and TRBJ1-2; TRBD1 might be the D (6 bases). There are 14 residues in the CDR3. V lost 4 bases, J lost 7 bases, and 17 bases lay in between. CDR1 and CDR2 from the germline V gene are SGHRS and YFSETQ.

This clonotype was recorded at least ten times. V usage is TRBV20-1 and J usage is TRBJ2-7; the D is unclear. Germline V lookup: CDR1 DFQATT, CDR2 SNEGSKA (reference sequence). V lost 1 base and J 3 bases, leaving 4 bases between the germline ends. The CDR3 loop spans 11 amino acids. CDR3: CSARGHYEQYF. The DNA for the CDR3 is TGCAGTGCTAGAGGACACTACGAGCAGTACTTC.

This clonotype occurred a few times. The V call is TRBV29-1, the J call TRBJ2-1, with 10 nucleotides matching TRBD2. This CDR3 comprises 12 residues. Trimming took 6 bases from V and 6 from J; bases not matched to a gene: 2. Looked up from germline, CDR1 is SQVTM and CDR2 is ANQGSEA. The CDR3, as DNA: TGCAGCGTCTCTAGCGGGAGCAATGAGCAGTTCTTC. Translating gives CSVSSGSNEQFF.

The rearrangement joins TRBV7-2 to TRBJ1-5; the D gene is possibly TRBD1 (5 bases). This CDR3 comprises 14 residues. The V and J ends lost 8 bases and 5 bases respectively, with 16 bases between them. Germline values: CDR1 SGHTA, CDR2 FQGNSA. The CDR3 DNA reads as TGTGCCAGCTCACCAAGGCAGGGTTATCAGCCCCAGCATTTT. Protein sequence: CASSPRQGYQPQHF.

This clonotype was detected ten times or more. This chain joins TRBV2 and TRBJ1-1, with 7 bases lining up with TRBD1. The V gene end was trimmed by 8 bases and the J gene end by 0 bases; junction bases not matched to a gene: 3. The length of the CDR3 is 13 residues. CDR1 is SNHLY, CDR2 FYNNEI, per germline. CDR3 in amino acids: CASWGTVNTEAFF. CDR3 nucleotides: TGTGCCAGCTGGGGGACAGTGAACACTGAAGCTTTCTTT.

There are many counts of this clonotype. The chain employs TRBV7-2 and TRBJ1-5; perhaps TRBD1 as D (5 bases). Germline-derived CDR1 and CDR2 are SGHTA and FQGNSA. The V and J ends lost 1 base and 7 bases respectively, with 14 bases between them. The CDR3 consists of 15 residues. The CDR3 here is CASSLGGTLEQPQHF. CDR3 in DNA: TGTGCCAGCAGCTTAGGGGGGACCTTGGAGCAGCCCCAGCATTTT.

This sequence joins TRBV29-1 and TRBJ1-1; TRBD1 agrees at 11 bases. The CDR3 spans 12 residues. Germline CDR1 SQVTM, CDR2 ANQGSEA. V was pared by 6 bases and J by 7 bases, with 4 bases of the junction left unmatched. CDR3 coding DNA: TGCAGCGTCGGACAGGGGGCGAGTGAAGCTTTCTTT. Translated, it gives CSVGQGASEAFF. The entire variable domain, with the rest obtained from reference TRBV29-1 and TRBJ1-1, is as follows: SAVISQKPSRDICQRGTSLTIQCQVDSQVTMMFWYRQQPGQSLTLIATANQGSEATYESGFVIDKFPISRPNLTFSTLTVSNMSPEDSSIYLCSVGQGASEAFFGQGTRLTVV.

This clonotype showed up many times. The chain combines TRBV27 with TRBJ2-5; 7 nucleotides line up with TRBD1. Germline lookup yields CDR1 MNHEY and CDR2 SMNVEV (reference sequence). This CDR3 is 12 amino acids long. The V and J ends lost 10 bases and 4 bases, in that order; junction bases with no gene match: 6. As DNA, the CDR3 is TGTGCCACCAAGGCAGGGGGAGAGACCCAGTACTTC. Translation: CATKAGGETQYF.

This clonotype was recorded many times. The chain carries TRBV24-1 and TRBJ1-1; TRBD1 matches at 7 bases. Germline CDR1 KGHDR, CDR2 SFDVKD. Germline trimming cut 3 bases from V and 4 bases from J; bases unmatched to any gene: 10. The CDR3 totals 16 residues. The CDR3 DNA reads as TGTGCCACCAGTGATCCCCGACAGGGAGAAGGCACTGAAGCTTTCTTT. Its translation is CATSDPRQGEGTEAFF.

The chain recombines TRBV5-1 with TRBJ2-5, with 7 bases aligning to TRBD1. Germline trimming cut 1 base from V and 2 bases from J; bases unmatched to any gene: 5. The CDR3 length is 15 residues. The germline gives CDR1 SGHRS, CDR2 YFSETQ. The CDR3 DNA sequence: TGCGCCAGCAGCTTGACAGGGGTTGAGCAAGAGACCCAGTACTTC. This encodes CASSLTGVEQETQYF.

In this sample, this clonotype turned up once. The CDR3 nucleotides read TGTGCCAGCAGCCAAGATCGGACCTCGGGGAGAGTAGTCTACGAGCAGTACTTC. Translated, it gives CASSQDRTSGRVVYEQYF. The V call is TRBV14, the J call TRBJ2-7; a possible D gene is TRBD2 (5 bases). Germline CDR1 and CDR2: SGHDN and FVKESK. Trimming removed 0 bases at V and 3 bases at J, with 21 bases between. This CDR3 spans 18 amino acids.

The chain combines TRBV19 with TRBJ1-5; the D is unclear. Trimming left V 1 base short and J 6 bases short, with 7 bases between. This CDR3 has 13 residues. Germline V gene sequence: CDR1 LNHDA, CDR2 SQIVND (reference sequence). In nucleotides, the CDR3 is TGTGCCAGTAGTATAGGGTTCGGTCAGCCCCAGCATTTT. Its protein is CASSIGFGQPQHF.

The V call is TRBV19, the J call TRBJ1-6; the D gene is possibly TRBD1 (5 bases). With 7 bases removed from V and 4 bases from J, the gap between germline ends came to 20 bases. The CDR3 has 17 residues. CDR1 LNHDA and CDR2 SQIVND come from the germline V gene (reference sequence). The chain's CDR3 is CASITTFADIYNSPLHF. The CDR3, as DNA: TGTGCCAGTATTACAACGTTCGCGGACATTTATAATTCACCCCTCCACTTT.

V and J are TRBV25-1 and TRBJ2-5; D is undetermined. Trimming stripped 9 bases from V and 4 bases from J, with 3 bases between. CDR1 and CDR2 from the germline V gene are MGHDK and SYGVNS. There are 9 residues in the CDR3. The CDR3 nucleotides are TGTGCCAGACCAGAGACCCAGTACTTC. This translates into CARPETQYF.

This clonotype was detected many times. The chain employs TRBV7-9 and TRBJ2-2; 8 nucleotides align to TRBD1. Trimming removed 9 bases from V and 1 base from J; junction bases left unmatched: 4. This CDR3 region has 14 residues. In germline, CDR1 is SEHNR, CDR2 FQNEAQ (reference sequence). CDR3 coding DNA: TGTGCCAGGGACAGGGAAGGGAACACCGGGGAGCTGTTTTTT. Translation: CARDREGNTGELFF. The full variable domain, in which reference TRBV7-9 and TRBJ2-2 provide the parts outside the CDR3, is DTGVSQNPRHKITKRGQNVTFRCDPISEHNRLYWYRQTLGQGPEFLTYFQNEAQLEKSRLLSDRFSAERPKGSFSTLEIQRTEQGDSAMYLCARDREGNTGELFFGEGSRLTVL.

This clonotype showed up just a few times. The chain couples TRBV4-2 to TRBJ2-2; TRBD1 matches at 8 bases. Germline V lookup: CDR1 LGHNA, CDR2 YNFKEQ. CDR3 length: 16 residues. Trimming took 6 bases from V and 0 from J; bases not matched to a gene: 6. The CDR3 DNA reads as TGTGCCAGCAGTTTCACGACAGGGGCGAACACCGGGGAGCTGTTTTTT. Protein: CASSFTTGANTGELFF.

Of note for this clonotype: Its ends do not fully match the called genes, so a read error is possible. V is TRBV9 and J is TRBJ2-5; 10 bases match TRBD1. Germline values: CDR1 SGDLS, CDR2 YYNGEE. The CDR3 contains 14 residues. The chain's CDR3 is CASSVDGQGETQHF. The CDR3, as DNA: TGTGCCAGCAGCGTAGATGGACAGGGGGAGACCCAGCACTTC.